Reported below is one T cell receptor (beta chain). Its antigen has not been determined. The sample holds no much larger clone one base away, and base qualities are not on file. The germline V gene supplies CDR1 MDHEN and CDR2 SYDVKM. There are 14 amino acids in the CDR3, from cysteine to phenylalanine inclusive. Of all the DNA, just the CDR3 is kept, 42 bases in frame from base 1. The V and J ends are trimmed by 6 bases and 4 bases, leaving 16 bases between them. Using the deep immunoSEQ assay, multiplex PCR amplified TCR CDR3 regions from genomic DNA. For each cell subset, the extracted genomic DNA was distributed evenly across all wells of several immunoSEQ 96-well plates, and each plate served as one replicate. For sorted subsets, approximately 210 ng of genomic DNA, equivalent to some 30,000 T cell genomes, went into each replicate PCR. Purified libraries were quantified with a Qubit 3.0 fluorometer, sized on a Bioanalyzer 2100, and re-quantified with the KAPA Library Quantification kit. A separate single-read 150-cycle Illumina NextSeq 550 flow cell was used to sequence each immunoSEQ 96-well plate. Per the source publication's procedure: Because only junctional sequences without quality scores were contained in the immunoSEQ output, filtering matching that applied to full-length reads could not be performed. Sequences were annotated with PyIR, a Python wrapper for IgBLAST v1.9, using IMGT germline references to assign V/J genes and CDR3. Any read was removed if the V/J assignment was weak (E-value above 1e-6), the CDR3 was missing, or the read contained stop codons, out-of-frame junctions, or ambiguous translated residues. V3J clonotypes were defined by identical inferred V gene, J gene, and CDR3 amino acid sequence. Percentage overlap between repertoires was computed as shared unique clonotypes divided by the size of the smaller repertoire. RTK rarefaction, the Chao1 estimator, and Recon v2.1 estimates of unobserved clonotypes were used to assess repertoire richness. Generation probabilities were computed with OLGA for all TCRbeta clonotypes obtained by the gDNA method from a handful of donors. Imported from immuneACCESS, the table was reduced by TCRdb to in-frame sequences with V and J called. These copies leave out some clones; in studies compared against another copy, an unresolved V gene accounts for under half, and the cause of the remainder is not known. The V and J calls and clone size were taken over from that table, and D and trimming were inferred from the DNA. Present in this sample are about 2.1 million clones, 93% of which were seen just once. Clones ranked in the top ten supply over 1.5% of the sample.

The source of the sample is a study of shared clonotypes between healthy human individuals (dated by TCRdb to 2020 to 2022). Context from the whole study: Three men and a couple of women, aged 18 to 49 years, made up the cohort. For each donor, CD4 naive and CD4 memory were each given three plates, CD8 naive was given two plates, and CD8 memory was given one plate. Blood TCR repertoires of about 5 healthy adults were deeply sequenced to estimate repertoire size and the extent of clonotype sharing between individuals. To increase sequencing depth and limit assay-specific biases, TCR repertoire library preparation and sequencing were carried out by different laboratories using diverse techniques. Between about 0.85 and 9.5 billion PBMCs per donor were obtained by leukapheresis. The study at large found these results: Because the study included only a small number of donors, the genetic and exposure-history diversity represented was limited. Only blood was sampled, and tissue TCR repertoires likely differ from those in blood. Rarefaction of sorted-subset datasets indicated incomplete sequencing despite the large sequencing depth. Pairwise subsampling led to the expectation that sequencing depth would affect the degree of clonotype sharing among donors. Larger estimated clonotype richness was generally found for naive subsets than for memory subsets. Compared with non-shared clonotypes, the clonotypes found in all four sorted-subset donors had higher generation probabilities. Across a handful of donors, around 5% of naive CD4, roughly 3.5% of naive CD8, about 2.3% of memory CD4, and approximately 0.4% of memory CD8 clonotypes were shared.

CD8 naive samples were CD45RO-negative cells positively selected for CCR7, giving a CD45RA+CCR7+ population that excluded TemRA cells. Healthy HIV-negative adults with no recently reported acute infections or vaccinations were included as donors. Only Caucasian adults living in Nashville, Tennessee, USA were represented among the donors. After blood collection by leukapheresis, PBMCs were isolated using Ficoll-Histopaque density gradient centrifugation and then cryopreserved in the vapor phase of liquid nitrogen. Purity and quantity of every magnetically sorted T cell population were checked by analytical flow cytometry. Genomic DNA was isolated from every sorted fraction and measured by UV absorbance on a Nanodrop 2000c.

Sample: naive CD8+ T cells from PBMCs. Reading the label with the study, this specimen's cell subset or site is: CD45RA+CCR7+. The chain joins TRBV28 to TRBJ2-7; possibly the D gene is TRBD1, per 6 matching bases. This TCR was sampled from a man between 18 and 35 years old in good health. Some clones in this sample may be carry-over from other donors' samples. The CDR3 protein sequence reads: CASRDSGTIYEQYF. The DNA sequence is TGTGCCAGCAGGGATTCCGGGACAATTTACGAGCAGTACTTC.